This T cell receptor beta chain was documented in a study of T cell repertoires in cytomegalovirus infection. This clonotype has only a few counts. This CDR3 spans 18 amino acids. The V segment lost 0 bases and the J segment 7 bases; nucleotides outside the gene matches: 12. Germline V CDR1 and CDR2: SGHRS, YFSETQ. TCRdb fed the reads into MiXCR, producing one record per CDR3 protein. Altogether roughly 150,000 distinct CDR3 sequences are present, 23% being singletons, with the ten largest covering around 9.9%. The sample was PBMCs. The sequence derives from a human donor in good health (CMV status not recorded). Some clones in this sample may be carry-over from other donors' samples. This chain connects TRBV5-1 to TRBJ2-1; 11 nucleotides align to TRBD2. CDR3: CASSLGPRPSGGRNEQFF. The CDR3 bases are TGCGCCAGCAGCTTGGGGCCCCGCCCTAGCGGGGGGAGGAATGAGCAGTTCTTC.